This T cell receptor (beta chain) was sequenced in a study of T cell changes during pregnancy in multiple sclerosis. Germline V gene data show CDR1 as LNHDA and CDR2 as SQIVND (reference sequence). The CDR3 runs 15 residues. Trimming pared 0 bases from V and 6 bases from J, leaving 11 bases between. Assay: immunoSEQ multiplex PCR; the TCRdb copy retains only in-frame clones and omits some. The table records 70,000 to 75,000 clones, around 94% of them present only once. This TCR was recovered from a female donor with multiple sclerosis, enrolled in a pregnancy study. The sequencing here drew on peripheral blood, taken before pregnancy. V usage is TRBV19 and J usage is TRBJ2-2, with D perhaps matching TRBD2 (6 bases). The CDR3 DNA follows: TGTGCCAGTAGTATAGATTCCGGGGGACCCGGGGAGCTGTTTTTT. It yields the protein CASSIDSGGPGELFF.